These 16 T cell receptor beta chains were all obtained from the same sample, sequenced in a study of CD8+ T cells in alopecia areata. Treatment reported: oral pan-JAK inhibitor, 5-10 mg twice daily. It was cDNA, reverse transcribed from extracted RNA, that served as the sequencing template. The method was immunoSEQ multiplex PCR; TCRdb's version includes in-frame clones alone and lacks a portion of them. The sample has 110,000 or so clones, roughly 50% seen once. The source was CD4+ T cells sorted from blood, collected at week 24, from a patient treated with tofacitinib. These receptors were collected from a human donor with alopecia areata.

This clone was seen a few times. CDR3 coding DNA: TGTGCCAGCAGCCCTTCGGGGACCTCCTACGAGCAGTACTTC. Residues: CASSPSGTSYEQYF. V is TRBV7-2 and J is TRBJ2-7; D is tentatively TRBD1 or TRBD2 (5 bases each). The germline V gene has CDR1 SGHTA and CDR2 FQGNSA. V lost 5 bases and J lost 0, with 11 bases in between. CDR3 size: 14 residues.

This clone has only one observation. This chain uses TRBV5-1 with TRBJ2-3; 7 bases line up with TRBD1. Germline CDR1 SGHRS, CDR2 YFSETQ. The CDR3 covers 15 residues. J lost 2 bases, V lost 4 bases, and 7 bases had no gene match. The DNA for the CDR3 is TGCGCCAGCAGCCCTGGGACAGCATACACAGATACGCAGTATTTT. Protein product: CASSPGTAYTDTQYF.

This chain links TRBV9 with TRBJ1-2; D gene uncertain. The CDR3 has 13 residues. V shed 3 bases and J shed 6 bases, with 12 bases lying between them. The germline gives CDR1 SGDLS, CDR2 YYNGEE. CDR3: CASSAVSRDGYTF. DNA for the CDR3: TGTGCCAGCAGCGCAGTCTCACGGGATGGCTACACCTTC.

The genes are TRBV7-9 and TRBJ1-4; D might be TRBD1 (6 bases). V was trimmed by 4 bases and J by 6 bases, leaving 18 bases between them. The CDR3 is made up of 16 amino acids. The germline gives CDR1 SEHNR, CDR2 FQNEAQ (reference sequence). The DNA for the CDR3 is TGTGCCAGCAGCTCCGGTACAGGGTTCAAGGATGAAAAACTGTTTTTT. This translates into CASSSGTGFKDEKLFF. The whole variable domain, filled in from reference TRBV7-9 and TRBJ1-4, reads DTGVSQNPRHKITKRGQNVTFRCDPISEHNRLYWYRQTLGQGPEFLTYFQNEAQLEKSRLLSDRFSAERPKGSFSTLEIQRTEQGDSAMYLCASSSGTGFKDEKLFFGSGTQLSVL.

The gene calls are TRBV7-9 and TRBJ2-3, with D uncertain. The CDR3 is 12 residues long. The V end lost 5 bases, the J end lost 6 bases, and 9 bases lay between the germline ends. The germline gives CDR1 SEHNR, CDR2 FQNEAQ (reference sequence). The CDR3 bases are TGTGCCAGCAGCCCTCCCGCCGATACGCAGTATTTT. Its translation: CASSPPADTQYF.

There are a few counts of this clone. At one end, the junction sequence differs from germline, possibly due to a read error. V usage is TRBV15 and J usage is TRBJ2-7, with D possibly called TRBD1 or TRBD2 (5 bases each). Germline CDR1 LNHNV, CDR2 YYDKDF (reference sequence). The CDR3 sequence is 13 residues long. CDR3 loop: CATSSLPGTGPNF. CDR3 DNA: TGTGCCACCAGCAGTCTCCCGGGCACGGGACCCAACTTC.

This rearrangement joins TRBV5-1 to TRBJ2-7; D is possibly TRBD1 (5 bases). Germline V gives CDR1 SGHRS, CDR2 YFSETQ. With 0 bases removed from V and 7 bases from J, the gap between germline ends came to 11 bases. The CDR3 consists of 13 residues. CDR3 region: CASSLDRPWEQYF. CDR3 bases: TGCGCCAGCAGCTTGGACAGGCCATGGGAGCAGTACTTC.

The J gene is TRBJ2-1, the V gene TRBV29-1; no clear D gene. This CDR3 has 12 amino acids. The ends were cut back, 0 bases at V and 4 bases at J, with 4 bases in the middle. Germline loops: CDR1 SQVTM, CDR2 ANQGSEA. CDR3 nucleotide sequence: TGCAGCGTTGAAGACGGATACAATGAGCAGTTCTTC. Translation gives CSVEDGYNEQFF.

This clone was counted between two and nine times. The chain has TRBV30 and TRBJ2-7; the D is unclear. Trimming took off 1 base at V and 5 bases at J, with 9 bases between the two ends. The CDR3 runs to 12 residues. Germline CDR1 is GTSNPN and CDR2 is SVGIG (reference sequence). The DNA of the CDR3 is TGTGCCTGGAGTGGATGGGTCCACGAGCAGTACTTC. It encodes CAWSGWVHEQYF.

The chain combines TRBV2 with TRBJ1-5; D uncertain. V was clipped by 6 bases and J by 3 bases, with 6 bases between them. The germline V gene has CDR1 SNHLY and CDR2 FYNNEI. This CDR3 contains 12 residues. The CDR3 bases are TGTGCCAGCAGCGGGCCCAATCAGCCCCAGCATTTT. Protein: CASSGPNQPQHF.

This clone has only a few counts. This chain connects TRBV11-2 to TRBJ2-3; no reliable D call. Germline CDR1 reads SGHAT; CDR2 reads FQNNGV. The V end lost 4 bases, the J end lost 8 bases, and 7 bases lay between the germline ends. The CDR3 has 11 amino acids. CDR3 DNA: TGTGCCAGCAGCTCTCATGGTACGCAGTATTTT. Translating it yields CASSSHGTQYF.

The chain combines TRBV29-1 with TRBJ2-2; D might be TRBD1 or TRBD2, each matching 6 bases. Germline V gene data show CDR1 as SQVTM and CDR2 as ANQGSEA. The CDR3 contains 14 residues. The V end was cut by 3 bases, the J end by 6 bases, with 14 bases between. The CDR3 spells CSVDGGRVPGELFF. The CDR3 DNA is TGCAGCGTTGATGGGGGGCGCGTTCCCGGGGAGCTGTTTTTT.

This clone showed up just a few times. This CDR3 is CSVVTGQGYGGYTF. Written as DNA, the CDR3 is TGCAGCGTTGTAACGGGACAGGGGTACGGTGGCTACACCTTC. The V gene is TRBV29-1, the J gene TRBJ1-2, with 10 positions matching TRBD1. Germline CDR1 SQVTM, CDR2 ANQGSEA. The V and J ends lost 4 bases and 7 bases, in that order; junction bases with no gene match: 9. The CDR3 totals 14 residues.

The chain couples TRBV6-1 to TRBJ2-2; 9 bases are a match to TRBD1. V was pared by 9 bases and J by 1 base, with 6 bases of the junction left unmatched. CDR3 length: 15 amino acids. Germline V gives CDR1 MNHNS, CDR2 SASEGT. CDR3 region: CARGGTGRNTGELFF. The CDR3, as DNA: TGTGCCAGAGGAGGGACAGGGAGGAACACCGGGGAGCTGTTTTTT.

This clone was picked up a small number of times. V is TRBV15 and J is TRBJ2-5; tentative D call: TRBD1 (6 bases). V was shortened by 0 bases and J by 1 base, with 12 bases between the two germline ends. The length of the CDR3 is 16 residues. CDR1 and CDR2 from the germline V gene are LNHNV and YYDKDF (reference sequence). The CDR3 DNA is TGTGCCACCAGCAGAGATTCCGGACAGCCCCAAGAGACCCAGTACTTC. This gives the protein CATSRDSGQPQETQYF. Filled out from reference TRBV15 and TRBJ2-5, the complete variable domain reads DAMVIQNPRYQVTQFGKPVTLSCSQTLNHNVMYWYQQKSSQAPKLLFHYYDKDFNNEADTPDNFQSRRPNTSFCFLDIRSPGLGDTAMYLCATSRDSGQPQETQYFGPGTRLLVL.

This chain uses TRBV5-1 with TRBJ1-2; TRBD1 matches 10 bases. The CDR3 runs 14 residues. The germline V gene has CDR1 SGHRS and CDR2 YFSETQ. The junction had 1 base not matched to a gene; V was cut back by 3 bases and J by 2 bases. The CDR3 loop is CASSSGQGNYGYTF. The CDR3 coding sequence is TGCGCCAGCAGCTCGGGACAGGGGAACTATGGCTACACCTTC.